The 11 T cell receptor beta chains presented below share a single source sample, sequenced in a study of immune cell composition in non-small cell lung cancer (dated by TCRdb to 2015 to 2018). Library preparation used the immunoSEQ multiplex PCR assay. Sourced from immuneACCESS, this table was stored by TCRdb with only in-frame sequences that have V and J called. A share of the clones is absent; for the studies checked, an unresolved V gene accounts for under half, and the remainder has no known explanation. The sample records about 5,200 clones, 65% to 80% of which are singletons. The ten biggest clones cover about 10% of the sample. The sequenced sample consisted of lung tumor tissue. These receptors were obtained from a human donor with non-small cell lung cancer.

J is TRBJ2-5 and V is TRBV7-9, with TRBD1 as a possible D gene (6 bases). The CDR3 loop spans 15 amino acids. Deletions cut 3 bases from V and 2 bases from J, with 13 bases between. The V gene's germline CDR1 is SEHNR and CDR2 FQNEAQ (reference sequence). The CDR3 reads CASSLRGNEQETQYF. CDR3 coding DNA: TGTGCCAGCAGCTTGAGGGGGAACGAACAAGAGACCCAGTACTTC.

The chain has TRBV6-5 and TRBJ2-7, with 7 bases lining up with TRBD2. The V gene end was trimmed by 7 bases and the J gene end by 3 bases; junction bases not matched to a gene: 6. The CDR3 covers 13 residues. Germline V gene data show CDR1 as MNHEY and CDR2 as SVGAGI. CDR3 nucleotide sequence: TGTGCCAGCAATGAGGCTAGCGGCTACGAGCAGTACTTC. Translation gives CASNEASGYEQYF.

V is TRBV28 and J is TRBJ1-6, with 10 nucleotides matching TRBD1. In germline, CDR1 is MDHEN, CDR2 SYDVKM. V lost 3 bases and J lost 5; bases outside the gene matches: 4. The CDR3 sequence is 16 residues long. The CDR3 spells CASSFPGTGDNSPLHF. The CDR3 coding sequence is TGTGCCAGCAGTTTCCCCGGGACAGGGGATAATTCACCCCTCCACTTT.

The CDR3: CASSSGTGELFF. DNA of the CDR3: TGTGCCAGCTCCAGCGGCACCGGGGAGCTGTTTTTT. V is TRBV6-4 and J is TRBJ2-2; maybe TRBD2 (5 bases). The CDR3 length is 12 residues. V dropped 8 bases and J dropped 4 bases, with 8 bases sitting between them. Germline V gene lookup returns CDR1 MRHNA and CDR2 SNTAGT.

This chain joins TRBV18 and TRBJ2-5; 8 nucleotides match TRBD1. J was trimmed by 4 bases and V by 6 bases; bases with no gene match: 7. The CDR3 is 14 amino acids. Germline CDR1 KGHSH, CDR2 LQKENI. In DNA, the CDR3 is TGTGCCAGCTCGCTGGGACAGGCAGCAGAGACCCAGTACTTC. Protein sequence: CASSLGQAAETQYF.

The chain recombines TRBV6-5 with TRBJ2-2; 9 positions agree with TRBD1. Germline trimming cut 9 bases from V and 4 bases from J; bases unmatched to any gene: 9. There are 15 residues in the CDR3. Per germline, CDR1 MNHEY and CDR2 SVGAGI. The CDR3 region is CASQTGGFGTGELFF. The CDR3 nucleotides are TGTGCCAGTCAAACAGGGGGCTTCGGCACCGGGGAGCTGTTTTTT.

This clone was seen once. CDR3 DNA: TGCGCCAGCAGCTTGGGGGGCTGGGAAGCTTTCTTT. Translated: CASSLGGWEAFF. The rearrangement joins TRBV5-1 to TRBJ1-1, with a possible D match to TRBD1 (5 bases). The V end was cut by 0 bases, the J end by 8 bases, with 8 bases between. Germline V CDR1 and CDR2: SGHRS, YFSETQ. This CDR3 has 12 residues.

The chain is built from TRBV5-1 and TRBJ1-4; unclear D gene. CDR3 length equals 13 residues. The germline V and J ends were trimmed by 4 bases and 5 bases, with 9 bases remaining between them. Germline V gene lookup returns CDR1 SGHRS and CDR2 YFSETQ. CDR3 region: CASSEGQNEKLFF. The CDR3 DNA sequence: TGCGCCAGCAGCGAGGGCCAAAATGAAAAACTGTTTTTT.

V usage is TRBV11-2 and J usage is TRBJ2-7; unclear D gene. Trimming took 0 bases from V and 4 from J, leaving 7 bases between them. CDR1 SGHAT and CDR2 FQNNGV come from the germline V gene. The CDR3 runs to 13 residues. The CDR3 nucleotides read TGTGCCAGCAGCTTAGAGATCGGGTACGAGCAGTACTTC. Its translation is CASSLEIGYEQYF.

This clone was seen a few times. V is TRBV18 and J is TRBJ1-1, with a tentative D call TRBD1 (6 bases). Trimming cost V 6 bases and J 1 base, with 12 bases left between them. Germline lookup yields CDR1 KGHSH and CDR2 LQKENI. The CDR3 runs to 14 residues. The CDR3 reads CASSSTGQNTEAFF. In nucleotides, the CDR3 is TGTGCCAGCTCCTCGACAGGACAGAACACTGAAGCTTTCTTT.

J is TRBJ2-7 and V is TRBV6-5, with TRBD1 matching 11 bases. CDR1 and CDR2 from the germline V gene are MNHEY and SVGAGI. The V and J ends lost 6 bases and 3 bases, in that order; junction bases with no gene match: 7. The CDR3 sequence is 15 residues long. The CDR3 region is CASRTGTGGFYEQYF. CDR3 sequence (DNA): TGTGCCAGCAGAACCGGGACAGGGGGTTTCTACGAGCAGTACTTC.